This T cell receptor (beta chain) came from a study of shared clonotypes between healthy human individuals. Across the study: Participating donors consisted of two women and a few men aged 18 to 49. General observations from the study: Among several donors, approximately 5% of naive CD4 clonotypes were found in common.

Regarding this clone: Its antigen is as yet unknown.

Researchers reported that CD8 memory united CD45RO+ cells with CCR7-negative CD45RA+ TemRA cells. Splitting of each subset's genomic DNA was done evenly across several immunoSEQ plates. The protocol was immunoSEQ multiplex PCR, while the TCRdb copy is restricted to in-frame clones and leaves out a portion. The sample gives fewer than 850,000 clones, about 92% of which show up once; about a third is in the top ten. Unmatched junction bases numbered 9, after V lost 4 bases and J lost 0 bases. CDR3 length equals 18 residues. Germline-derived CDR1 and CDR2 are SEHNR and FQNEAQ (reference sequence). The TCR comes from a man younger than 35 in good health. Some clones in this sample may be carry-over from other donors' samples. The sample consisted of memory CD8+ T cells from PBMCs. The subset is: CD45RO+ cells pooled with CCR7-negative TemRA cells. The chain uses TRBV7-9 and TRBJ2-2; 9 bases line up with TRBD1. The chain's CDR3 is CASSSRDRAFANTGELFF. The DNA of the CDR3 is TGTGCCAGCAGCTCCCGGGACAGGGCGTTCGCGAACACCGGGGAGCTGTTTTTT.